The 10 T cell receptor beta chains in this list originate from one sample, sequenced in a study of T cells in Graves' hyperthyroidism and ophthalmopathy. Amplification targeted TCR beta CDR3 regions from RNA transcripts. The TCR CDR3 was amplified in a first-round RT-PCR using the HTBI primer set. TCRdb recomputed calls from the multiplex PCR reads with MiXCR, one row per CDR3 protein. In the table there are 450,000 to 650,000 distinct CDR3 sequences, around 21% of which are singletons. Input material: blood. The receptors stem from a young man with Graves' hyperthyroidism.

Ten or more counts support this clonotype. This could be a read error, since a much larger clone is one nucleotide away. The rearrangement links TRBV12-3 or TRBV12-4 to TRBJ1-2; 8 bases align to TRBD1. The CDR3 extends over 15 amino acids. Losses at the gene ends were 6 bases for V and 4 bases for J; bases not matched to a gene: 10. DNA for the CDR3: TGTGCCAGCAGCCCGCTCGGGACAGGACTCTATGGCTACACCTTC. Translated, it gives CASSPLGTGLYGYTF.

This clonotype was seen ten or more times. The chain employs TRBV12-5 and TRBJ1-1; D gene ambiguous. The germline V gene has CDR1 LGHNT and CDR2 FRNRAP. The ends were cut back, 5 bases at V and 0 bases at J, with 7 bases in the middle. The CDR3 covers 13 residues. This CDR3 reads CASGPPMNTEAFF. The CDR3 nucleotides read TGTGCTAGTGGTCCGCCTATGAACACTGAAGCTTTCTTT.

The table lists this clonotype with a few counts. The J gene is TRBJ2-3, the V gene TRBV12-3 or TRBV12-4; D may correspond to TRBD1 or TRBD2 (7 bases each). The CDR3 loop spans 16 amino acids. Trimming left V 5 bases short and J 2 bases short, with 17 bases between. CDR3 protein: CASSQGGGRNTDTQYF. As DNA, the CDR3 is TGTGCCAGCAGTCAGGGGGGGGGCCGGAACACAGATACGCAGTATTTT.

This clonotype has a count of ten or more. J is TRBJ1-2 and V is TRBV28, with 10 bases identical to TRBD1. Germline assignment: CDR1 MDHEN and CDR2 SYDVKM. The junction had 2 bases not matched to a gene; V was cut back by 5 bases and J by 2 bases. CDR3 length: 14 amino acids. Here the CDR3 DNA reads TGTGCCAGCAGTCTGGGACAGGGGAACTATGGCTACACCTTC. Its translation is CASSLGQGNYGYTF.

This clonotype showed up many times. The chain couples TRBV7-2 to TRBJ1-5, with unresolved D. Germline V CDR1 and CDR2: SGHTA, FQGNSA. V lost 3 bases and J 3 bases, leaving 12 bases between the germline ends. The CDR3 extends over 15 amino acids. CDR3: CASSLKGDANQPQHF. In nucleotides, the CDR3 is TGTGCCAGCAGCTTGAAAGGAGATGCCAATCAGCCCCAGCATTTT.

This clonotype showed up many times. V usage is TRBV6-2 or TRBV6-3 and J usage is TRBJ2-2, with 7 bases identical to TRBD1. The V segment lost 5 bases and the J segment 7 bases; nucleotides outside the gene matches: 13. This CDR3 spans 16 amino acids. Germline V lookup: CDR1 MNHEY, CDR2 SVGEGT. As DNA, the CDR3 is TGTGCCAGCAGTCCCGACAGGGCCTACGGGGTCGGGGAGCTGTTTTTT. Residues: CASSPDRAYGVGELFF.

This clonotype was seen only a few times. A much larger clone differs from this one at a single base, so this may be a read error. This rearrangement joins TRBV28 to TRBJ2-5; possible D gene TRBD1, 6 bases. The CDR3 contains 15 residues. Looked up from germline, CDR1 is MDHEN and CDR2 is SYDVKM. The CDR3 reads CASSLGGMIQETKYF. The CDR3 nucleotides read TGTGCCAGCAGTTTAGGGGGCATGATCCAAGAGACCAAGTACTTC.

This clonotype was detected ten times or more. The CDR3 here is CASSQDQGGTEAFF. The CDR3 region has the DNA TGCGCCAGCAGCCAAGACCAGGGGGGGACTGAAGCTTTCTTT. The chain recombines TRBV4-1 with TRBJ1-1; the match to TRBD1 covers 7 bases. This CDR3 has 14 residues. Losses at the gene ends were 0 bases for V and 5 bases for J; bases not matched to a gene: 3. The V gene's germline CDR1 is MGHRA and CDR2 YSYEKL.

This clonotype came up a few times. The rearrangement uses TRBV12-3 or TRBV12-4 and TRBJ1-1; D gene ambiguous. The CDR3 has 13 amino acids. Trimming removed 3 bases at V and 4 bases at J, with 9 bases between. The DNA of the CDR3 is TGTGCCAGCAGTTTCAGTCTTCGCACTGAAGCTTTCTTT. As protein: CASSFSLRTEAFF.

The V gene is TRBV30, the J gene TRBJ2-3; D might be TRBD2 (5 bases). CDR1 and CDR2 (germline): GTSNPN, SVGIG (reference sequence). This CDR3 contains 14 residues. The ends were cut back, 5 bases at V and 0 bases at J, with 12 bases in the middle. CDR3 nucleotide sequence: TGTGCCTGGGCGGACTGGACCAGCACAGATACGCAGTATTTT. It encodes CAWADWTSTDTQYF.